This entry describes one TCR beta chain. V was trimmed by 0 bases and J by 4 bases, leaving 10 bases between them. The germline gives CDR1 SGHNT, CDR2 YYREEE (reference sequence). CDR3 length: 14 residues. PCR employed 60 Vbeta and 13 Jbeta primers. TCRdb's copy holds only in-frame clones and misses some; the assay was immunoSEQ multiplex PCR. The sample holds fewer than 250,000 clones; about four fifths are singletons and the top ten take approximately 10%. The sample is drawn from a study of cytomegalovirus exposure and HLA in healthy donors. The J gene is TRBJ1-1, the V gene TRBV5-4; possibly TRBD1 for D (6 bases). The clonotype originates from a woman aged 50 to 60 in good health and CMV-seropositive. Sequencing was done on a sample of PBMCs. Written as DNA, the CDR3 is TGTGCCAGCAGCTTGGTGGGCAGGGGCACTGAAGCTTTCTTT. As protein: CASSLVGRGTEAFF. The whole variable domain, remainder taken from reference TRBV5-4 and TRBJ1-1, is ETGVTQSPTHLIKTRGQQVTLRCSSQSGHNTVSWYQQALGQGPQFIFQYYREEENGRGNFPPRFSGLQFPNYSSELNVNALELDDSALYLCASSLVGRGTEAFFGQGTRLTVV.